A selection of T cell receptor beta chains follows, all from one sample in a study of T cells in Graves' hyperthyroidism and ophthalmopathy. TCRdb re-analysed the multiplex PCR reads in MiXCR, keeping a single row per CDR3 protein. This table has under 300,000 distinct CDR3 sequences, under 30% appearing once. The material sequenced was blood. The receptors derive from a man in his forties with Graves' hyperthyroidism that later progressed to Graves' ophthalmopathy. The CDR3 runs from the conserved cysteine through the conserved F or W. A D gene is named only where the DNA matches it firmly. Size tells how often a clone was seen (once, few, many) or the class of an expanded clone, and some rows leave it out.

j_call	v_call	clone_size	d_call	cdr3_nt	cdr3_aa
TRBJ2-5	TRBV28	many	-	TGTGCCAGCAGTTTATTGGGAGCACCGACTGATGAAGAGACCCAGTACTTC	CASSLLGAPTDEETQYF
TRBJ1-2	TRBV6-5	few	-	TGTGCCAGCAGTTACTCGGGGGGGAGGAATGATGGCTACACCTTC	CASSYSGGRNDGYTF
TRBJ1-1	TRBV5-5	-	-	TGTGCCAGCAGCTTTTGGACCCTGAACACTGAAGCTTTCTTT	CASSFWTLNTEAFF
TRBJ2-2	TRBV9	many	TRBD2	TGTGCCAGCAGCGTAGTCGGTAAAGCGGGAGGACTGGTCACCGGGGAGCTGTTTTTT	CASSVVGKAGGLVTGELFF
TRBJ2-2	TRBV6-2/TRBV6-3	few	TRBD2	TGTGCCAGCAGCTCGACCGGGACTAGCAGTGGTCCGGAGCTGTTTTTT	CASSSTGTSSGPELFF
TRBJ1-5	TRBV11-1	many	TRBD1	TGTGCCAGCAGCTTAGCCGGACAGGGACCGCTTTGGAGCAATCAGCCCCAGCATTTT	CASSLAGQGPLWSNQPQHF
TRBJ2-5	TRBV24-1	many	TRBD1	TGTGCCACCAGTGCTGTGGGGACAGCGAAAGAGACCCAGTACTTC	CATSAVGTAKETQYF
TRBJ1-1	TRBV6-2/TRBV6-3	few	TRBD1	TGTGCCAGCAGTTTACAGGGGGCGGCTTCTGAAGCTTTCTTT	CASSLQGAASEAFF
TRBJ2-7	TRBV20-1	many	TRBD2	TGCAGTGCCCCCCGAGGCGGGAGCTACGAGCAGTACTTC	CSAPRGGSYEQYF
TRBJ1-2	TRBV9	many	-	TGTGCCAGCAGCGTATTATCGACAATTCCTGGCTACACCTTC	CASSVLSTIPGYTF
TRBJ2-2	TRBV5-1	many	-	TGCGCCAGCAGCTTGGGGGAGACCTGGGCTAACACCGGGGAGCTGTTTTTT	CASSLGETWANTGELFF
TRBJ2-7	TRBV24-1	many	-	TGTGCCACCGCCCCCTACGAGCAGTACTTC	CATAPYEQYF
TRBJ2-5	TRBV7-2	-	-	TGTGCCAGCAGCTTGAGCCGGTGGACAGAGACCCAGTACTTC	CASSLSRWTETQYF
TRBJ2-7	TRBV29-1	many	-	TGCAGCGTTAACAGGGGAGGGAACGAGCAGTACTTC	CSVNRGGNEQYF
TRBJ2-2	TRBV11-2	-	-	TGTGCCAGCAGCTTACGTCCGCAATCGAACACCGGGGAGCTGTTTTTT	CASSLRPQSNTGELFF
TRBJ2-7	TRBV20-1	many	-	TGCAGTGCTAGGGGGACACGTGCTGCCTACGAGCAGTACTTC	CSARGTRAAYEQYF
TRBJ2-7	TRBV27	-	-	TGTGCCAGCAGTTCCCGGGACGGCTACGAGCAGTACTTC	CASSSRDGYEQYF
TRBJ1-2	TRBV29-1	many	-	TGCAGCGCCGGCGGGGGGCTCGATGGCTACACCTTC	CSAGGGLDGYTF
TRBJ2-7	TRBV25-1	many	-	TGTGCCAGCAGTGAATCGAGGACCCTAAGCCCCTACGAGCAGTACTTC	CASSESRTLSPYEQYF
TRBJ2-7	TRBV11-2	many	TRBD2	TGTGCCAGCAGCTTAGGGGCTAGCGGGAGGGTCGGCGAGCAGTACTTC	CASSLGASGRVGEQYF
TRBJ2-4	TRBV20-1	-	-	TGCAGTGCTAGAGCCCCAGGTTTAGCCAAAAACATTCAGTACTTC	CSARAPGLAKNIQYF
TRBJ2-7	TRBV3-1	many	TRBD2	TGTGCCAGCAGCCACCACCGACTAGCGGGTGCCGTCTACGAGCAGTACTTC	CASSHHRLAGAVYEQYF
TRBJ2-5	TRBV20-1	many	-	TGCAGTGCTAGGGGAGAGACCCAGTACTTC	CSARGETQYF
TRBJ1-5	TRBV29-1	many	-	TGCAGCGTTGCGTTTGGGATTAATCAGCCCCAGCATTTT	CSVAFGINQPQHF
TRBJ2-7	TRBV7-4	-	TRBD2	TGTGCCAGCAGCTTAGCGCACCTAGCGGGATTACCCGAGCAGTACTTC	CASSLAHLAGLPEQYF
TRBJ1-1	TRBV19	many	TRBD1	TGTGCCAGTACCTACTTGGGGACAGGGGAGACTGAAGCTTTCTTT	CASTYLGTGETEAFF
TRBJ2-5	TRBV12-5	many	TRBD1	TGTGCTAGTGGTTTGGATCGGGACAGACAAGAGACCCAGTACTTC	CASGLDRDRQETQYF
TRBJ2-7	TRBV20-1	-	-	TGCAGTGCCGACGGGACGGGGAGCTCCTACGAGCAGTACTTC	CSADGTGSSYEQYF
TRBJ2-2	TRBV12-3/TRBV12-4	few	-	TGTGCCAGCAGTTTAGTTACGGCTTCTTGGGCCGGGGAGCTGTTTTTT	CASSLVTASWAGELFF
TRBJ1-2	TRBV24-1	many	-	TGTGCCACCAGTGATTCCCCGGGCGGTGGCTACACCTTC	CATSDSPGGGYTF
TRBJ2-7	TRBV18	-	-	TGTGCCAGCTCAGAGTCCTACGAGCAGTACTTC	CASSESYEQYF
TRBJ1-2	TRBV20-1	many	-	TGCAGTGCTGGCAGAACAGGGTCGGAGGGCTACACCTTC	CSAGRTGSEGYTF
TRBJ1-2	TRBV2	many	TRBD1	TGTGCCCCAGGGACAGACGAAAACTATGGCTACACCTTC	CAPGTDENYGYTF
TRBJ1-3	TRBV6-1	many	-	TGTGCCAGCAGTGAATGGACGGACTCTGGAAACACCATATATTTT	CASSEWTDSGNTIYF
TRBJ2-7	TRBV7-6	many	-	TGTGCCAGCAGCGAGAGGGTTCAGTCCTACGAGCAGTACTTC	CASSERVQSYEQYF
TRBJ2-7	TRBV28	-	-	TGTGCCGGCAGTTTAGGCGTCGGACCACTTCGGGGGCAGTACTTC	CAGSLGVGPLRGQYF
TRBJ2-7	TRBV6-2/TRBV6-3	many	TRBD2	TGTGCCAGCAGCCCCCCCGGGAGGGCCGTCTCCGAGCAGTACTTC	CASSPPGRAVSEQYF
TRBJ2-2	TRBV29-1	many	-	TGCAGCGTTGAATTAGGTGGCACCGGGGAGCTGTTTTTT	CSVELGGTGELFF
TRBJ2-3	TRBV24-1	many	TRBD1	TGTGCCACCAGTGATTTTCGGGACAGGAGCACAGATACGCAGTATTTT	CATSDFRDRSTDTQYF
TRBJ2-5	TRBV12-5	many	TRBD2	TGTGCTAGTGGCCCGGGACTAGCGGATGGAGAGACCCAGTACTTC	CASGPGLADGETQYF
TRBJ2-7	TRBV11-3	many	-	TGTGCCAGCAGCTTAGCGGTGCAGGGGCAGTACTTC	CASSLAVQGQYF
TRBJ2-5	TRBV7-9	many	TRBD1	TGTACCAGCAGCCGACCCTTAGACAGGGTAAAAGAGACCCAGTACTTC	CTSSRPLDRVKETQYF
TRBJ2-7	TRBV6-5	many	TRBD1	TGTGCCAGCAGTTACTCGTTGGGACAGGGGGCTCTCGAGCAGTACTTC	CASSYSLGQGALEQYF
TRBJ2-2	TRBV6-5	many	-	TGTGCCAGCAGTCCCCAGGTGGGGACCGGGGAGCTGTTTTTT	CASSPQVGTGELFF
TRBJ2-2	TRBV3-1	many	-	TGTGCCAGCAGCCAAGACGACCCTGGGGAGCTGTTTTTT	CASSQDDPGELFF
TRBJ2-5	TRBV2	many	TRBD2	TGTGCCAACGGACTAGGGGTGGAGACCCAGTACTTC	CANGLGVETQYF
TRBJ2-2	TRBV11-1	-	TRBD1	TGTGCCAGCAGCTGGTCCGTGGGACAGGGGGCCGCCGGGGAGCTGTTTTTT	CASSWSVGQGAAGELFF
TRBJ2-7	TRBV18	-	TRBD2	TGTGCCAGCTCCGAGACGGGACTAGCGGATCGTACCTACGAGCAGTACTTC	CASSETGLADRTYEQYF
TRBJ2-7	TRBV12-3/TRBV12-4	-	-	TGTGCCAGCAGCCCCAGTGGGACCGGGACTGTGGCGTACGAGCAGTACTTC	CASSPSGTGTVAYEQYF
TRBJ2-2	TRBV24-1	many	-	TGTGCCACCAGTGATCCAAGGTCCACCACCGGGGAGCTGTTTTTT	CATSDPRSTTGELFF
TRBJ2-7	TRBV11-1	-	TRBD2	TGTGCCAGCACCGTCGGACTAGGCTCCTACGAGCAGTACTTC	CASTVGLGSYEQYF
TRBJ2-5	TRBV6-1	-	-	TGTGCCAGCAGTGCGGGCCCCCCGGAGACCCAGTACTTC	CASSAGPPETQYF
TRBJ2-5	TRBV30	-	-	TGTGCCTGGAGTGGGGGCCGGCTCAAGATTTGGACCCAGTACTTC	CAWSGGRLKIWTQYF